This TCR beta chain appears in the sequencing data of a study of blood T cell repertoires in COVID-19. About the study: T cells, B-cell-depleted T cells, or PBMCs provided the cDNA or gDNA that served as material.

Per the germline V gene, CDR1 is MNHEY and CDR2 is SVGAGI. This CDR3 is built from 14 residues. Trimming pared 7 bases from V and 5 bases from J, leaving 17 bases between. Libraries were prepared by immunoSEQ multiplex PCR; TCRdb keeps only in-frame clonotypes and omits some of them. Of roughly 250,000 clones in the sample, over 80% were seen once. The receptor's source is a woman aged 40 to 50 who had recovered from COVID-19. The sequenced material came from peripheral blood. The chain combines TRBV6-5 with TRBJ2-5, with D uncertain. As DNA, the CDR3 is TGTGCCAGCACCCATCGGTCCTACTTGGAGACCCAGTACTTC. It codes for CASTHRSYLETQYF.